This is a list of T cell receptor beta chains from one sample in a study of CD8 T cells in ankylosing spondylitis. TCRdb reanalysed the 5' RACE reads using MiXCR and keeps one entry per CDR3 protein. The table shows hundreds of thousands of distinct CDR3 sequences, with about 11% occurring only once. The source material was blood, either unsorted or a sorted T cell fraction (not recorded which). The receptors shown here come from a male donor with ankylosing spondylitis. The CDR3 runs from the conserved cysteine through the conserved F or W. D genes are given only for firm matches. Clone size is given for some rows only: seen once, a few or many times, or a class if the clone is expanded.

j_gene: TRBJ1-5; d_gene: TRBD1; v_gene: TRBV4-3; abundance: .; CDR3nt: TGCGCCAGCAGCCAATACAGGACAGGGGGTCAGCCCCAGCATTTT; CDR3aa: CASSQYRTGGQPQHF
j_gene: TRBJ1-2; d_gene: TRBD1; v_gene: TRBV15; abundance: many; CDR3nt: TGTGCCACCAGCAGCCGGACAGGTTCTGGTGGCTACACCTTC; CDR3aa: CATSSRTGSGGYTF
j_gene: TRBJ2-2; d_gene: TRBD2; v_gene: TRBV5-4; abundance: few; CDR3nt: TGTGCCAGCAGCCGGACTAGCGGGAGGAACGGGGAGCTGTTTTTT; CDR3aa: CASSRTSGRNGELFF
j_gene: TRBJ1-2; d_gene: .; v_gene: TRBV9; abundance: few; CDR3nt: TGTGCCAGCAGCACCACGGGACTGAATAACTATGGCTACACCTTC; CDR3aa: CASSTTGLNNYGYTF
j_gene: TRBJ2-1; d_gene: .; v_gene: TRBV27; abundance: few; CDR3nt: TGTGCCAGCAGTTTAATATGGCGGGCGTCCTACAATGAGCAGTTCTTC; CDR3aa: CASSLIWRASYNEQFF
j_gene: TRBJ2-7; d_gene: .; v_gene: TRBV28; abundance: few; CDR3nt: TGTGCCAGCATCCATCTCTGGGACACTGGTAAGGGTACGGAGCAGTACTTC; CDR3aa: CASIHLWDTGKGTEQYF
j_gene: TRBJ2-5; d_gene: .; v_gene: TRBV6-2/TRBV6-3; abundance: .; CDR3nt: TGTGCCAGCAGCCCGATTGATCGAGAGACCCAGTACTTC; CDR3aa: CASSPIDRETQYF
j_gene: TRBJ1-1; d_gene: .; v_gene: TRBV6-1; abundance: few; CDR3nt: TGTGCCATCGCCCGGGGGAGGGACACTGAAGCTTTCTTT; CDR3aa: CAIARGRDTEAFF
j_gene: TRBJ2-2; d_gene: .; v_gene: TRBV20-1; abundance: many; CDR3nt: TGCAGTGCTAACCCCGGGACATCTGACACCGGGGAGCTGTTTTTT; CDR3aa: CSANPGTSDTGELFF
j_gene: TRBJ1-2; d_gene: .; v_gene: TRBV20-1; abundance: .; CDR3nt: TGCAGTGCTCCGAGATTGGGGTATGGCTACACCTTC; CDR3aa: CSAPRLGYGYTF
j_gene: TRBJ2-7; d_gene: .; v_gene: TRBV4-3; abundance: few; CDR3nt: TGCGCCAGCAGCCAAGATCTCCGATGGGATAACTCCTACGAGCAGTACTTC; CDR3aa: CASSQDLRWDNSYEQYF
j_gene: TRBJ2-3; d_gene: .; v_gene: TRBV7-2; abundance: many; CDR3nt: TGTGCCAGCAGCTTAACTATCCTACTCACAGATACGCAGTATTTT; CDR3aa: CASSLTILLTDTQYF
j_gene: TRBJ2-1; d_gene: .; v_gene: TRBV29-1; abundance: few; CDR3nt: TGCAGCGCCGTCGGACCCACCGGCTACAATGAGCAGTTCTTC; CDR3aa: CSAVGPTGYNEQFF
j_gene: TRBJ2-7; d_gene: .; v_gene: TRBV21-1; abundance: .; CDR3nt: TGTGCCAGCAGCAAGCCTCTTCTTTTCTCCTACGAGCAGTACTTC; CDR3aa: CASSKPLLFSYEQYF
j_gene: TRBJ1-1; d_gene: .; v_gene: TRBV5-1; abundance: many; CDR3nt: TGCGCCAGCAGCTTGCAGGGTAGGAGCACTGAAGCTTTCTTT; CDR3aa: CASSLQGRSTEAFF
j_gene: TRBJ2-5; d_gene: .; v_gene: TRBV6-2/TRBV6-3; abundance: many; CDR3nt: TGTGCCAGCAGTCCTTTGTCGGGAGCGATCCGAGAGACCCAGTACTTC; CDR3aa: CASSPLSGAIRETQYF
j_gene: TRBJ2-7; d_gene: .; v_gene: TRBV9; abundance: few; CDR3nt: TGTGCCAGCAGCGTAACTAGTGTTTCCTACGAGCAGTACTTC; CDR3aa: CASSVTSVSYEQYF
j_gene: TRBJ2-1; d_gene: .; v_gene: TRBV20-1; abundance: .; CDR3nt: TGCAGTGCGGAGGACTTGCCCTCCTACAATGAGCAGTTCTTC; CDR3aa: CSAEDLPSYNEQFF
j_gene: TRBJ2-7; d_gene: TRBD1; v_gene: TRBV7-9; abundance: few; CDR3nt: TGTGCCAGCAGCTTAGAGGGACAGGGGTTCGACGAGCAGTACTTC; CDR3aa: CASSLEGQGFDEQYF
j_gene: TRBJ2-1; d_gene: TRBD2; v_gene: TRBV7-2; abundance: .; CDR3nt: TGTGCCAGCAGCCGCACCTGGGAGGGCCAGTTCTTC; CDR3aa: CASSRTWEGQFF
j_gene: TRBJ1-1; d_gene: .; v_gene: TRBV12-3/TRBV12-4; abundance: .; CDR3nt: TGTGCCAGCAGTCGCCCCCGGCAGGGAGGAGCTGAAGCTTTCTTT; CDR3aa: CASSRPRQGGAEAFF
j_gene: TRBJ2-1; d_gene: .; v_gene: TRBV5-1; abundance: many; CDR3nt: TGCGCCAGCAGCTTGGGGGCTAACAATGAGCAGTTCTTC; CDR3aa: CASSLGANNEQFF
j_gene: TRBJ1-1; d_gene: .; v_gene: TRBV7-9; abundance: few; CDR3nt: TGTGCCAGCAGCGTGGGACCCCTGGGGGAGGCTTTCTTT; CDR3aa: CASSVGPLGEAFF
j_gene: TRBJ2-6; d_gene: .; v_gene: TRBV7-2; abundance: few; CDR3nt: TGTGCCAGCAGCTTTCGACAGACGTCAGCCAACGTCCTGACTTTC; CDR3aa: CASSFRQTSANVLTF
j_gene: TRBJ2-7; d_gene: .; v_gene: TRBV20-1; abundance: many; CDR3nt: TGCAGTGTAGCAGGGCTAAACGAGCAGTACTTC; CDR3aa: CSVAGLNEQYF
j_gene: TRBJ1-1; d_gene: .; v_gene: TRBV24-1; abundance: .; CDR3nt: TGTGCCACCAGTGATTCCCAGAGGACTGAAGCTTTCTTT; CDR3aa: CATSDSQRTEAFF
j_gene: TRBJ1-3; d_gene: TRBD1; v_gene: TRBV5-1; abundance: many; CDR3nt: TGCGCCAGCAGCTTTACAGGGGCCCCTGGAAACACCATATATTTT; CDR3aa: CASSFTGAPGNTIYF
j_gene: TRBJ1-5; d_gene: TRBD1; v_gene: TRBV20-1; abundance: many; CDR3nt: TGCAGTGTTAGGTTAACAGGGGATCAGCCCCAGCATTTT; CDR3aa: CSVRLTGDQPQHF
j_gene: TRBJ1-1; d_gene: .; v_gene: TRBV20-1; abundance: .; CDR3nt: TGCAGTGCTAGAGATCTTTTCTCCATGAACACTGAAGCTTTCTTT; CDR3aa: CSARDLFSMNTEAFF
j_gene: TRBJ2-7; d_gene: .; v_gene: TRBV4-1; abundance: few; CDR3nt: TGCGCCAGCAGCCAAGATACCGGACATGACTCCTACGAGCAGTACTTC; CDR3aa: CASSQDTGHDSYEQYF
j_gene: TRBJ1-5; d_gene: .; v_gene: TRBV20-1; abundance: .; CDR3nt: TGCAGTGCTATGCGGGGGGCCCAGCCCCAGCATTTT; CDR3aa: CSAMRGAQPQHF
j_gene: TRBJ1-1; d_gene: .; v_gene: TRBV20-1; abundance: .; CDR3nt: TGCAGTGCTAGACAACCCCGAGGAGGATTGAACACTGAAGCTTTCTTT; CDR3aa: CSARQPRGGLNTEAFF
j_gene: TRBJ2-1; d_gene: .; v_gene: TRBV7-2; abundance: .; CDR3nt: TGTGCCAGCAGCACGGACTTTCTTCCAAGCAATGAGCAGTTCTTC; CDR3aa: CASSTDFLPSNEQFF
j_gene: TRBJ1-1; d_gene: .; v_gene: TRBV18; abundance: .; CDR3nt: TGTGCCAGCTCACCAGTTTCAGTGAACACTGAAGCTTTCTTT; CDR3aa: CASSPVSVNTEAFF
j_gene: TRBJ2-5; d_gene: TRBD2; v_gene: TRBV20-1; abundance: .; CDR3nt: TGCAGCCTCCTAGGGAGGGAACAAGAGACCCAGTACTTC; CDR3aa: CSLLGREQETQYF
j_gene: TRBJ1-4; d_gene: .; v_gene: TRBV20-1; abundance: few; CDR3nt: TGCAGTGCTGGCCGAGTTGAAAAACTGTTTTTT; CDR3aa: CSAGRVEKLFF
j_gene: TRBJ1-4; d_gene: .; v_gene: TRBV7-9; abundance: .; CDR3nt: TGTGCCAGCAGCTTCCTAAAGGATGAAAAACTGTTTTTT; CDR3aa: CASSFLKDEKLFF
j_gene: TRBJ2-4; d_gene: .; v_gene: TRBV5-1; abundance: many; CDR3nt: TGCGCCAGCAGCTTGGAGCCTCTTAAGGGCAAAAACATTCAGTACTTC; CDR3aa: CASSLEPLKGKNIQYF
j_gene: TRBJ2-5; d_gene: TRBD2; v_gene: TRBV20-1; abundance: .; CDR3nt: TGCAGTGCTCCCGTGACCTCTTGGACTAGCGGGAGTGAGACCCAGTACTTC; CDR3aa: CSAPVTSWTSGSETQYF
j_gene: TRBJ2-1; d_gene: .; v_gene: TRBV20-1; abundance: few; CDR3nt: TGCAGTGCTAGCGCAGGGGCCTACAATGAGCAGTTCTTC; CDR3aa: CSASAGAYNEQFF
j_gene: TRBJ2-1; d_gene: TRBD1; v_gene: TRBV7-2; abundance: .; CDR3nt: TGTGCCAGCAGCTTAGCTCGGCCGGGACAGGAACAGTTCTTC; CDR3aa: CASSLARPGQEQFF
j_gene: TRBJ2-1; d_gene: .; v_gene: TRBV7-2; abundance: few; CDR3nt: TGTGCCAGCAGCTTAGATAAGCGTCTTGAGCAGTTCTTC; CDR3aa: CASSLDKRLEQFF
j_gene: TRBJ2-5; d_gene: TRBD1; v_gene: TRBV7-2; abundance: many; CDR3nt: TGTGCCAGCAGCTTAGGGGGACAGGGGGCAGAGACCCAGTACTTC; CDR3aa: CASSLGGQGAETQYF
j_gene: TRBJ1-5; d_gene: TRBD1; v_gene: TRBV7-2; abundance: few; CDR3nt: TGTGCCAGCAGCTTAGGGGGGACAGGTCAGGGACCCCAGCATTTT; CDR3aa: CASSLGGTGQGPQHF
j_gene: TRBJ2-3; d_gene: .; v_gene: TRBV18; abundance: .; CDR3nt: TGTGCCAGCTCACCACCCGTCAGGGCTACTTTCCCTCGCACAGATACGCAGTATTTT; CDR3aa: CASSPPVRATFPRTDTQYF
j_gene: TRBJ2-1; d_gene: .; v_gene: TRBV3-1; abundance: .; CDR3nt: TGTGCCAGCACTGAGGGGTCCTACAATGAGCAGTTCTTC; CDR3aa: CASTEGSYNEQFF
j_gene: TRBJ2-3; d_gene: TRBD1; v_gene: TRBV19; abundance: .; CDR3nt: TGTGCCAGTAGTACCCGGGACAGGAGCACAGATACGCAGTATTTT; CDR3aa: CASSTRDRSTDTQYF
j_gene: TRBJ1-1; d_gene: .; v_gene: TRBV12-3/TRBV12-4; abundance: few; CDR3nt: TGTGCCAGCAGTTTTTCAGTTACGGCTTTCTTT; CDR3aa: CASSFSVTAFF
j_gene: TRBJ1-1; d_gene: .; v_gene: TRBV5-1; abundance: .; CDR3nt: TGCGCCAGCAAAGTTGGTCTGGGGTCGATTAACACTGAAGCTTTCTTT; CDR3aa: CASKVGLGSINTEAFF
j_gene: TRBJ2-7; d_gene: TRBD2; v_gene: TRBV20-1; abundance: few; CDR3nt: TGCAGTGCTAGAGATCCCAAGATAGTAGCGGGGGGGTACGAGCAGTACTTC; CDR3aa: CSARDPKIVAGGYEQYF
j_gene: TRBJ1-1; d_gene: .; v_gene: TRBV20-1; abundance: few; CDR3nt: TGCAGTGCTAAAAAGACAGGGAACACTGAAGCTTTCTTT; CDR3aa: CSAKKTGNTEAFF
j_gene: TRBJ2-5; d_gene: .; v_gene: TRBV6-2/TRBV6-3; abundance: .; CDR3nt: TGTGCCAGCCACCCGTCCAGGGGTGGAGGGGAGACCCAGTACTTC; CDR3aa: CASHPSRGGGETQYF
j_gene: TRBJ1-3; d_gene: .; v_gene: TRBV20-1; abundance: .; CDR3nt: TGCAGTGCTGGACAGTTTACTGAAAACACCATATATTTT; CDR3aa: CSAGQFTENTIYF
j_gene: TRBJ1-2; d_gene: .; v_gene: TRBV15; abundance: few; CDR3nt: TGTGCCACCAGCAACTTCCCCTCACAGAAAAACTATGGCTACACCTTC; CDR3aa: CATSNFPSQKNYGYTF
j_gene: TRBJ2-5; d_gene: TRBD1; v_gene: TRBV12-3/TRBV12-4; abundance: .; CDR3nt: TGTGCCAGCTCATCGGGGACAGGGATGAGGGAGACCCAGTACTTC; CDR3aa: CASSSGTGMRETQYF
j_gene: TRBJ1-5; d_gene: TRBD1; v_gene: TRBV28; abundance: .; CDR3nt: TGTGCCAGCAGTTTTCTTGGAGCACAGGGGGCATATCAGCCCCAGCATTTT; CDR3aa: CASSFLGAQGAYQPQHF